This T cell receptor (beta chain) came from a study of blood T cells in healthy people across ages. Findings of the study overall: The percentage of naive T cells correlated strongly with TCR beta diversity.

Alongside a J-beta primer mix, a sample-barcoded 5' primer served in a second PCR lasting 7 to 11 cycles. TCRdb passed the 5' RACE reads through MiXCR, listing each CDR3 protein once. Among about 1.5 million distinct CDR3 sequences listed, approximately 39% were seen once. The germline V gene has CDR1 PRHDT and CDR2 FYEKMQ (reference sequence). The CDR3 length is 14 residues. The V end was cut by 4 bases, the J end by 0 bases, with 9 bases between. With respect to this clonotype: Its antigen is as yet unknown.

The gene calls are TRBV13 and TRBJ2-5; weak D call: TRBD2 (5 bases). Source material: blood. The source of this sequence is a woman younger than 30 in good health. The CDR3 region has the DNA TGTGCCAGCAGCTATGGACTGGACCAAGAGACCCAGTACTTC. Translating it yields CASSYGLDQETQYF.